This T cell receptor beta chain comes out of a study of T cells in Graves' hyperthyroidism and ophthalmopathy. A word on this clonotype: Its antigen is as yet unknown.

Findings and caveats of the study: Blood also carried most thyroid clonotypes expanded above 0.001. In the analysis, a 13 V-J model separated ophthalmopathy from stable hyperthyroidism.

The CDR3 regions of TCR beta were amplified from RNA transcripts. The TCR CDR3 first-round RT-PCR relied on the HTBI primer set. One entry per CDR3 protein results from TCRdb running MiXCR on the multiplex PCR reads. The sample comprises a few hundred thousand distinct CDR3 sequences, approximately 15% of which are singletons, and under 7.5% rests with the top ten. Germline V gives CDR1 KGHSH, CDR2 LQKENI. This CDR3 is built from 15 residues. V gave up 2 bases and J gave up 8 bases; unmatched junction bases: 10. The chain has TRBV18 and TRBJ2-5, with 8 bases fitting TRBD2. This clonotype originated in a woman younger than 45 with Graves' hyperthyroidism. The sample comprised blood. CDR3: CASSPGTSGAETQYF. The CDR3 bases are TGTGCCAGCTCACCAGGGACTAGTGGGGCGGAAACCCAGTACTTC.